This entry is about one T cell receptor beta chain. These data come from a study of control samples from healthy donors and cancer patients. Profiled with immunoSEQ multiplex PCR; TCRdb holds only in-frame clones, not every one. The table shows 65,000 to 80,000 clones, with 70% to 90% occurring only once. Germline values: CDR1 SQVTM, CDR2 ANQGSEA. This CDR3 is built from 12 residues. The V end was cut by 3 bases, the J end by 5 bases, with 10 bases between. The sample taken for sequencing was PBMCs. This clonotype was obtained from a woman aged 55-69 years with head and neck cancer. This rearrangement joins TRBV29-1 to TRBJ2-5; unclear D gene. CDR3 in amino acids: CSVDPGTETQYF. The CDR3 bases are TGCAGCGTTGACCCAGGTACGGAGACCCAGTACTTC.